These 9 T cell receptor beta chains were sequenced from one sample in a study of cytomegalovirus exposure and HLA in healthy donors. PCR was performed using 60 Vbeta and 13 Jbeta primers. Measured with immunoSEQ multiplex PCR; TCRdb has only the in-frame clones, and not every one. Seen here are 100,000 to 150,000 clones, roughly 66% observed once, and the top ten hold around 4.8%. Source material: PBMCs. The receptors originated from a man in his fifties or sixties in good health and CMV-seropositive.

In DNA form, the CDR3 reads TGCGCCAGCAGCCAAGTCAAAGGGGTAACTAATGAAAAACTGTTTTTT. This codes for CASSQVKGVTNEKLFF. V and J are TRBV4-1 and TRBJ1-4; perhaps TRBD1 as D (5 bases). CDR3 length equals 16 residues. V lost 1 base and J lost 1, with 10 bases in between. Germline V gives CDR1 MGHRA, CDR2 YSYEKL.

This sequence joins TRBV6-6 and TRBJ1-4; TRBD1 is a possible D gene (6 bases). The CDR3 has 15 amino acids. The V and J ends lost 2 bases and 4 bases respectively, with 11 bases between them. The germline CDR1 and CDR2 sequences are MNHNY and SVGAGI (reference sequence). The CDR3 region is CASSYLSRGNEKLFF. The CDR3 DNA reads as TGTGCCAGCAGTTACCTTTCCAGGGGTAATGAAAAACTGTTTTTT.

The chain uses TRBV2 and TRBJ1-2; no firm D call. This CDR3 has 14 residues. The germline V gene encodes CDR1 SNHLY and CDR2 FYNNEI. Trimming removed 3 bases at V and 5 bases at J, with 13 bases between. In nucleotides, the CDR3 is TGTGCCAGCAGTGAGGAGGGTGGGGTTTATGGCTACACCTTC. This gives the protein CASSEEGGVYGYTF.

The chain uses TRBV9 and TRBJ2-7, with D possibly being TRBD1 (6 bases). V lost 0 bases, J lost 3 bases, and 13 bases lay in between. The V gene's germline CDR1 is SGDLS and CDR2 YYNGEE. This CDR3 region has 15 residues. CDR3 DNA sequence: TGTGCCAGCAGCGTAGGGGGGCCGGGGTTCTACGAGCAGTACTTC. Amino acid sequence: CASSVGGPGFYEQYF.

This clone came up a few times. The chain joins TRBV19 to TRBJ2-2, with 7 bases fitting TRBD1. CDR1 and CDR2 (germline): LNHDA, SQIVND (reference sequence). This CDR3 is built from 15 residues. Germline trimming cut 4 bases from V and 5 bases from J; bases unmatched to any gene: 7. CDR3 nucleotides: TGTGCCAGTAGTACTCCCTACAGGGGTACCGGGGAGCTGTTTTTT. Its translation is CASSTPYRGTGELFF. Using reference TRBV19 and TRBJ2-2 for the parts outside the CDR3, the full variable domain is DGGITQSPKYLFRKEGQNVTLSCEQNLNHDAMYWYRQDPGQGLRLIYYSQIVNDFQKGDIAEGYSVSREKKESFPLTVTSAQKNPTAFYLCASSTPYRGTGELFFGEGSRLTVL.

The chain couples TRBV30 to TRBJ2-1; 9 positions agree with TRBD2. Germline trimming cut 0 bases from V and 6 bases from J; bases unmatched to any gene: 6. The CDR3 has 15 amino acids. CDR1 and CDR2 from the germline V gene are GTSNPN and SVGIG (reference sequence). The CDR3 is CAWSVPLAGSNEQFF. DNA for the CDR3: TGTGCCTGGAGTGTACCCCTAGCGGGGTCCAATGAGCAGTTCTTC. Full variable domain (remainder filled in from reference TRBV30 and TRBJ2-1): SQTIHQWPATLVQPVGSPLSLECTVEGTSNPNLYWYRQAAGRGLQLLFYSVGIGQISSEVPQNLSASRPQDRQFILSSKKLLLSDSGFYLCAWSVPLAGSNEQFFGPGTRLTVL.

This clone was observed a handful of times. The rearrangement uses TRBV18 and TRBJ1-5; no definite D call. This CDR3 spans 13 amino acids. CDR1 KGHSH and CDR2 LQKENI come from the germline V gene. The V end lost 6 bases, the J end lost 4 bases, and 10 bases lay between the germline ends. In nucleotides, the CDR3 is TGTGCCAGCTCGATCGGGAGTAATCAGCCCCAGCATTTT. Protein sequence: CASSIGSNQPQHF.

This clone was recorded once. This sample also contains other DNA sequences that code for the same CDR3. The V and J genes are TRBV7-3 and TRBJ1-1, with TRBD1 as a possible D gene (6 bases). The length of the CDR3 is 14 residues. Germline loops: CDR1 SGHTA, CDR2 FQGTGA. V was shortened by 8 bases and J by 4 bases, with 17 bases between the two germline ends. CDR3 residues: CASGQGTGSTEAFF. The CDR3 DNA reads TGTGCCAGCGGGCAGGGGACGGGTTCCACTGAAGCTTTCTTT.

The DNA of the CDR3 is TGTGCCAGCAGTTTCGCAGGCGCCCTTAATTCACCCCTCCACTTT. Translation gives CASSFAGALNSPLHF. The chain combines TRBV28 with TRBJ1-6, with unresolved D. Trimming cost V 3 bases and J 6 bases, with 12 bases left between them. Germline CDR1 reads MDHEN; CDR2 reads SYDVKM. The CDR3 has 15 residues. The full variable domain, completed using reference TRBV28 and TRBJ1-6, is DVKVTQSSRYLVKRTGEKVFLECVQDMDHENMFWYRQDPGLGLRLIYFSYDVKMKEKGDIPEGYSVSREKKERFSLILESASTNQTSMYLCASSFAGALNSPLHFGNGTRLTVT.